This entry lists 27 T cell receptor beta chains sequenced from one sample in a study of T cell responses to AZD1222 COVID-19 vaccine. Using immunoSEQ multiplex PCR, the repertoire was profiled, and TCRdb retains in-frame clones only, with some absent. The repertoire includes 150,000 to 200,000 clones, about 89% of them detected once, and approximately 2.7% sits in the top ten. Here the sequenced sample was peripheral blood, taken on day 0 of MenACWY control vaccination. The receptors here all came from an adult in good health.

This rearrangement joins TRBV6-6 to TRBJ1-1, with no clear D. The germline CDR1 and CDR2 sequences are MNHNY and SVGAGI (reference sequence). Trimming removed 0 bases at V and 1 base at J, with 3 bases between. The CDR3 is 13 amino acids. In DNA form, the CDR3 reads TGTGCCAGCAGTTACTCAGAGAACACTGAAGCTTTCTTT. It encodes CASSYSENTEAFF.

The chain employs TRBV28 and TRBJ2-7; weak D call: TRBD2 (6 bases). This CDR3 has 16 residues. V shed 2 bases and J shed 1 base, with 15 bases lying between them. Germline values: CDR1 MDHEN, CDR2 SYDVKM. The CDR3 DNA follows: TGTGCCAGCAGTTTAGTTGGAGGGGTGTGGTCCTACGAGCAGTACTTC. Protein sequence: CASSLVGGVWSYEQYF.

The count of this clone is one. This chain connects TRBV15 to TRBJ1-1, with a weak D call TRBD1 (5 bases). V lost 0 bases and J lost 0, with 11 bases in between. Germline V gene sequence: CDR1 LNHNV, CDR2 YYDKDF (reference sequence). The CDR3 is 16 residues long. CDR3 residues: CATSRDVGVLNTEAFF. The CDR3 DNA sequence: TGTGCCACCAGCAGAGATGTGGGGGTTTTGAACACTGAAGCTTTCTTT.

The chain's CDR3 is CASRGDRGNYGYTF. The CDR3 nucleotides read TGTGCCAGCAGGGGGGACAGGGGAAACTATGGCTACACCTTC. V and J are TRBV2 and TRBJ1-2, with 10 bases aligning to TRBD1. The CDR3 covers 14 residues. V gave up 6 bases and J gave up 2 bases; unmatched junction bases: 3. Germline CDR1 and CDR2: SNHLY and FYNNEI.

This chain's CDR3 is CATSDRSSGQETQYF. CDR3 sequence (DNA): TGTGCCACCAGTGATAGGTCTAGCGGACAAGAGACCCAGTACTTC. The chain has TRBV24-1 and TRBJ2-5; TRBD2 agrees at 7 bases. The trim removed 3 bases at V and 2 bases at J, leaving 5 bases unmatched. Per germline, CDR1 KGHDR and CDR2 SFDVKD. The CDR3 is made up of 15 amino acids.

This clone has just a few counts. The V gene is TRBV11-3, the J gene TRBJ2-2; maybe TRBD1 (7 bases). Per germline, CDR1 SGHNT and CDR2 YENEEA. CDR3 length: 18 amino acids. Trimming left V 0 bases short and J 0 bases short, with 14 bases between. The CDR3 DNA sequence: TGTGCCAGCAGCTTAGATCAGGGGGGATCCTCGAACACCGGGGAGCTGTTTTTT. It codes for CASSLDQGGSSNTGELFF.

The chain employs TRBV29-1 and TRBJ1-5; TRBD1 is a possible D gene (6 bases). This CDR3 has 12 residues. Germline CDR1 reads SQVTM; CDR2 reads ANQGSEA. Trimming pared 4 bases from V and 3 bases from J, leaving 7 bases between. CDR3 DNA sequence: TGCAGCGTTGCAGGGGACAATCAGCCCCAGCATTTT. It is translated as CSVAGDNQPQHF.

Here the CDR3 DNA reads TGTGCCAGTAGTATAACAGAAAACTATGGCTACACCTTC. Protein: CASSITENYGYTF. This sequence joins TRBV19 and TRBJ1-2; D is uncertain. This CDR3 has 13 amino acids. CDR1 and CDR2 (germline): LNHDA, SQIVND (reference sequence). Trimming took off 2 bases at V and 2 bases at J, with 6 bases between the two ends.

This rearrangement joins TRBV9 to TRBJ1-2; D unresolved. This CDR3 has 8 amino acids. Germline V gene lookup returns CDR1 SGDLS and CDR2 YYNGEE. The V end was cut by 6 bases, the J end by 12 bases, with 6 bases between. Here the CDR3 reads CASNPHTF. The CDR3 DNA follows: TGTGCCAGCAACCCGCACACCTTC.

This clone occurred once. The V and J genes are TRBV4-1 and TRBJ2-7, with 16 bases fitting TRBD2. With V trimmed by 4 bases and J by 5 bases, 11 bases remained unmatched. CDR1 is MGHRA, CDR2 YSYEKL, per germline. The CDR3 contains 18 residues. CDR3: CASSPLGLAGGLVDEQYF. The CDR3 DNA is TGCGCCAGCAGCCCCCTGGGACTAGCGGGGGGGCTAGTCGACGAGCAGTACTTC.

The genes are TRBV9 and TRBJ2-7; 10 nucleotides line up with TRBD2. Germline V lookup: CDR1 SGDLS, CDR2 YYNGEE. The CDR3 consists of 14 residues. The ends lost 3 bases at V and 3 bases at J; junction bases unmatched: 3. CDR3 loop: CASSASGGRYEQYF. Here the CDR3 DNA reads TGTGCCAGCAGCGCTAGCGGGGGTCGCTACGAGCAGTACTTC.

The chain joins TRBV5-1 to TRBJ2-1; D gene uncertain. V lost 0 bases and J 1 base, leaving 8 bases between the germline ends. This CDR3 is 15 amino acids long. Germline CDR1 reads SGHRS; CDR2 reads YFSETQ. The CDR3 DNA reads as TGCGCCAGCAGCTTGGCTGGCTCGTCCTACAATGAGCAGTTCTTC. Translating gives CASSLAGSSYNEQFF. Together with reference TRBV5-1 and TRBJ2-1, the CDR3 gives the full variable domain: KAGVTQTPRYLIKTRGQQVTLSCSPISGHRSVSWYQQTPGQGLQFLFEYFSETQRNKGNFPGRFSGRQFSNSRSEMNVSTLELGDSALYLCASSLAGSSYNEQFFGPGTRLTVL.

For the CDR3, the DNA is TGTGCCAGCAGTTTAAGTCTTGGGGGGAACACTGAAGCTTTCTTT. Encoded protein: CASSLSLGGNTEAFF. V gene TRBV27 combines with J gene TRBJ1-1, with a tentative D call TRBD1 (5 bases). V was trimmed by 2 bases and J by 1 base, leaving 11 bases between them. Germline loops: CDR1 MNHEY, CDR2 SMNVEV (reference sequence). The CDR3 length is 15 residues.

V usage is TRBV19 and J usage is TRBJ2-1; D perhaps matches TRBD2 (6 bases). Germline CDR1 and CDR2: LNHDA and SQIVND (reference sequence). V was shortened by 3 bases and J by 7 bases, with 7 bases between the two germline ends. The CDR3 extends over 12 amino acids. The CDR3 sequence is CASSIAGNEQFF. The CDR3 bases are TGTGCCAGTAGTATCGCGGGAAATGAGCAGTTCTTC.

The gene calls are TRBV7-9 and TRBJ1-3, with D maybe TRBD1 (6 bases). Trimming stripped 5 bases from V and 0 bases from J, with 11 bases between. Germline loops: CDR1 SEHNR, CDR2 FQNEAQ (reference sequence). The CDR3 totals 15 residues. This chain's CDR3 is CASSPRGNSGNTIYF. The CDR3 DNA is TGTGCCAGCAGCCCCAGGGGAAACTCTGGAAACACCATATATTTT. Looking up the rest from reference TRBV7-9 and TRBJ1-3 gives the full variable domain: DTGVSQNPRHKITKRGQNVTFRCDPISEHNRLYWYRQTLGQGPEFLTYFQNEAQLEKSRLLSDRFSAERPKGSFSTLEIQRTEQGDSAMYLCASSPRGNSGNTIYFGEGSWLTVV.

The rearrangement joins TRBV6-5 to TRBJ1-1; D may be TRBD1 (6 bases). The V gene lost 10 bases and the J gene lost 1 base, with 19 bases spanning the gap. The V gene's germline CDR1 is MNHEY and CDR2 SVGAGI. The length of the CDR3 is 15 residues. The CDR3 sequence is CATHAPRGANTEAFF. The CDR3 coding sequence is TGTGCCACCCACGCACCCAGGGGAGCGAACACTGAAGCTTTCTTT.

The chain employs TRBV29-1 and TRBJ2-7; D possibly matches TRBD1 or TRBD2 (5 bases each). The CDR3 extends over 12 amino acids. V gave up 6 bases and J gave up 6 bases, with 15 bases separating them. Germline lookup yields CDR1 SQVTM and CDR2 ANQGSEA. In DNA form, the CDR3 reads TGCAGCGTCCGGAACGGGGCCCCCGAGCAGTACTTC. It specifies CSVRNGAPEQYF.

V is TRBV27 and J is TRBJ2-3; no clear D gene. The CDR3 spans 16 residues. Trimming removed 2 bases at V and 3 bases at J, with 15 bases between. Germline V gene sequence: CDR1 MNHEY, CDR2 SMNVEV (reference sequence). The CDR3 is CASSLEVSPETDTQYF. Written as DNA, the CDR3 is TGTGCCAGCAGTTTAGAGGTGAGCCCGGAAACAGATACGCAGTATTTT.

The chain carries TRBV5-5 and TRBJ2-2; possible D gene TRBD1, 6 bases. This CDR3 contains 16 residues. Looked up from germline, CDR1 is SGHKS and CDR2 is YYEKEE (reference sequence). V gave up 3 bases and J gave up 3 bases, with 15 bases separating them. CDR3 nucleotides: TGTGCCAGCAGCTCCCGCTGGGGGCCGGACACCGGGGAGCTGTTTTTT. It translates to CASSSRWGPDTGELFF. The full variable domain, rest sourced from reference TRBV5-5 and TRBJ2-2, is DAGVTQSPTHLIKTRGQQVTLRCSPISGHKSVSWYQQVLGQGPQFIFQYYEKEERGRGNFPDRFSARQFPNYSSELNVNALLLGDSALYLCASSSRWGPDTGELFFGEGSRLTVL.

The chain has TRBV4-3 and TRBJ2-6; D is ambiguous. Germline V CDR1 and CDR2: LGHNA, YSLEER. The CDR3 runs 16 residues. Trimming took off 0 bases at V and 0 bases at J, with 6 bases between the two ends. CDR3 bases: TGCGCCAGCAGCCAAGAGCCGGGCTCTGGGGCCAACGTCCTGACTTTC. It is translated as CASSQEPGSGANVLTF.

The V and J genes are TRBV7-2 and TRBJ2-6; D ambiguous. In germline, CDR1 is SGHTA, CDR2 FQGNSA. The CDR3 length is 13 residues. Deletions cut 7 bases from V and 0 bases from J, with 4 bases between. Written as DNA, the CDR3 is TGTGCCAGCACCCCCTCTGGGGCCAACGTCCTGACTTTC. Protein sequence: CASTPSGANVLTF.

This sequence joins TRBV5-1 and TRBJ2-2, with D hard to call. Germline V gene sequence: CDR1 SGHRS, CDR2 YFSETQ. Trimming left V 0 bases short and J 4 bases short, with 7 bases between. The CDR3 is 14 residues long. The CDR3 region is CASSLELGTGELFF. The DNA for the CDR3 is TGCGCCAGCAGCTTGGAATTAGGCACCGGGGAGCTGTTTTTT.

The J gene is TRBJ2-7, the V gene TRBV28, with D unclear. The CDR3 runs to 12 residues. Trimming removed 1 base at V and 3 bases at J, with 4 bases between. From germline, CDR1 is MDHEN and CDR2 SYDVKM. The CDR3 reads CASSLSDYEQYF. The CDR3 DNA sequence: TGTGCCAGCAGTTTATCGGACTACGAGCAGTACTTC.

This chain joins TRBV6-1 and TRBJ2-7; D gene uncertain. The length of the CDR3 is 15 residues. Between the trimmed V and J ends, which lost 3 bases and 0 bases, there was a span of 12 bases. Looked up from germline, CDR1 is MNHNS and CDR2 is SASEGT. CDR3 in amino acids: CASSDPLTVSYEQYF. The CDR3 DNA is TGTGCCAGCAGTGATCCGTTAACCGTCTCCTACGAGCAGTACTTC.

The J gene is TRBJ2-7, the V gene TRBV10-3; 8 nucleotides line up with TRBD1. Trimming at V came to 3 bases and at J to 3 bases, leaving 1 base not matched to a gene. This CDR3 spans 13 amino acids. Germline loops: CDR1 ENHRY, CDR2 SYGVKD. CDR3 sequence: CAISDGTGYEQYF. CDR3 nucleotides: TGTGCCATCAGTGACGGGACAGGCTACGAGCAGTACTTC.

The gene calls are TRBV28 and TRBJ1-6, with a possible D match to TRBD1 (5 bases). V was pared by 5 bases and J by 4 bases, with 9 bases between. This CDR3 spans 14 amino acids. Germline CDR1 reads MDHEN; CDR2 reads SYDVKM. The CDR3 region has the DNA TGTGCCAGCAGTGCTGACAGTTATAATTCACCCCTCCACTTT. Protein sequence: CASSADSYNSPLHF.

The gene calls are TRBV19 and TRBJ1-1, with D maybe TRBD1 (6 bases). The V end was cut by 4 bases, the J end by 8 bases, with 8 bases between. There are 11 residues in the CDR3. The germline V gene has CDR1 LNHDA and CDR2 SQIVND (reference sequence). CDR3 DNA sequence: TGTGCCAGTAGTAATGGACAGGAAGCTTTCTTT. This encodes CASSNGQEAFF.